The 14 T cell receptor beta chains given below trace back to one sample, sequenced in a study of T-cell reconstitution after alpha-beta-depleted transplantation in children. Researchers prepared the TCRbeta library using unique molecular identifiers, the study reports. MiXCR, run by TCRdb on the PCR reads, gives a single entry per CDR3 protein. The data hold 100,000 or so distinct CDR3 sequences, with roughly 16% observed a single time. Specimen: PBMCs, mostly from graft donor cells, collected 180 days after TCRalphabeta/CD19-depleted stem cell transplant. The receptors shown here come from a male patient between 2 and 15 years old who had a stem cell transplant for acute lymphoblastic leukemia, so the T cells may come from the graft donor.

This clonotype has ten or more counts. CDR3: CASSPETGTGNTIYF. CDR3 coding DNA: TGCGCCAGCAGCCCCGAGACAGGGACTGGAAACACCATATATTTT. This rearrangement joins TRBV5-1 to TRBJ1-3, with 7 nucleotides matching TRBD1. CDR3 size: 15 residues. CDR1 is SGHRS, CDR2 YFSETQ, per germline. Trimming cost V 4 bases and J 2 bases; bases outside gene matches: 6.

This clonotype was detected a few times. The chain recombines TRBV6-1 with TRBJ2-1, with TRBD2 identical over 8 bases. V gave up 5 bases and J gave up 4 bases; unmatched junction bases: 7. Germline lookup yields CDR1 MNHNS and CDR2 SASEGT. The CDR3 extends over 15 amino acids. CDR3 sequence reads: CASSLSGVVYNEQFF. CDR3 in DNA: TGTGCCAGCAGTCTTAGCGGGGTCGTTTACAATGAGCAGTTCTTC.

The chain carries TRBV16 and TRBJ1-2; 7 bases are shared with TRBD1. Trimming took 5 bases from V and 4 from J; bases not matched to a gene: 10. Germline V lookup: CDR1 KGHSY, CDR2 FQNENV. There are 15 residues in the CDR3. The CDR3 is CASSNRPGQTYGYTF. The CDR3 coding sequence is TGTGCCAGCAGCAATCGCCCGGGACAGACCTATGGCTACACCTTC.

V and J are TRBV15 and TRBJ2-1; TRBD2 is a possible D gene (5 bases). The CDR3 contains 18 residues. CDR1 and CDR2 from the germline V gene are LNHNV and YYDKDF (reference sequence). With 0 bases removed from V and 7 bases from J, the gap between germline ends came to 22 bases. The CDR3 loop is CATSRDLAPAGLQNEQFF. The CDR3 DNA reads TGTGCCACCAGCAGAGACTTAGCCCCAGCCGGACTGCAGAATGAGCAGTTCTTC.

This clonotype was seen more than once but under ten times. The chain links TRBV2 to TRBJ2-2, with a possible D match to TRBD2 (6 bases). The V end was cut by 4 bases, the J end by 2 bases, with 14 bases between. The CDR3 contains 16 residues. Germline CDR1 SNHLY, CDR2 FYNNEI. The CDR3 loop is CASSVSGVGNTGELFF. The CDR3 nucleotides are TGTGCCAGCAGTGTTTCGGGGGTCGGTAACACCGGGGAGCTGTTTTTT.

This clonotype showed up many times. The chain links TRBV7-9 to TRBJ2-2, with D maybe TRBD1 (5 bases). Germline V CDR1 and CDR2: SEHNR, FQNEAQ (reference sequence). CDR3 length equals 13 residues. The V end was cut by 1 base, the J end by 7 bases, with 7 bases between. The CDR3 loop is CASSLEGLGELFF. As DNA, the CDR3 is TGTGCCAGCAGCTTAGAGGGGCTCGGGGAGCTGTTTTTT.

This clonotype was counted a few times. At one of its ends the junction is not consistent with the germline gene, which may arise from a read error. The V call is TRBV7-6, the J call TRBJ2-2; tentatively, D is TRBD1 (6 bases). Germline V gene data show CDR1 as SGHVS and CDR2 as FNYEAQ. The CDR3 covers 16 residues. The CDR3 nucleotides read TGTGCCAGCAGCTTAATGGGGGCGCCGAATACCGGGGAGCTGTTTTTT. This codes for CASSLMGAPNTGELFF. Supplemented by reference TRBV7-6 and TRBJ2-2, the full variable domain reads GAGVSQSPRYKVTKRGQDVALRCDPISGHVSLYWYRQALGQGPEFLTYFNYEAQQDKSGLPNDRFSAERPEGSISTLTIQRTEQRDSAMYRCASSLMGAPNTGELFFGEGSRLTVL.

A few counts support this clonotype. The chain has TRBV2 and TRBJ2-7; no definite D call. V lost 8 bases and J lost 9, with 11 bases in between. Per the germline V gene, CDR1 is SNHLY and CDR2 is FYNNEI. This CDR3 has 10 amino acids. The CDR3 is CASGRKGQYF. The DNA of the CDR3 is TGTGCCAGCGGCCGAAAGGGGCAGTACTTC.

In DNA, the CDR3 is TGTGCCACCAGTGATGGAGGACAGGAACATAATTCACCCCTCCACTTT. This codes for CATSDGGQEHNSPLHF. The chain has TRBV24-1 and TRBJ1-6; 7 positions agree with TRBD1. Looked up from germline, CDR1 is KGHDR and CDR2 is SFDVKD. The J segment lost 5 bases and the V segment lost 3 bases, leaving 6 bases of the junction unmatched. The CDR3 contains 16 residues.

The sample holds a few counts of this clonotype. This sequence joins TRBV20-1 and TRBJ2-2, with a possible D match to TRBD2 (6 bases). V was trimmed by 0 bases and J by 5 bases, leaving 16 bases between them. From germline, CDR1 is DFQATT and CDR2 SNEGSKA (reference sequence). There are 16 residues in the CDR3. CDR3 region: CSARENPHRGTGELFF. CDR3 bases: TGCAGTGCTAGAGAGAACCCCCACCGGGGGACCGGGGAGCTGTTTTTT.

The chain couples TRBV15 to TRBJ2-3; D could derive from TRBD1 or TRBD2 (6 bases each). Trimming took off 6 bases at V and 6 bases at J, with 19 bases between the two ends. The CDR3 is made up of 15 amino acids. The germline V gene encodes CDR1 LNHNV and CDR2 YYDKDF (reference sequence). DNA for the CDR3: TGTGCCACCAGAGGCGGGACACTTTTCGCGGATACGCAGTATTTT. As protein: CATRGGTLFADTQYF.

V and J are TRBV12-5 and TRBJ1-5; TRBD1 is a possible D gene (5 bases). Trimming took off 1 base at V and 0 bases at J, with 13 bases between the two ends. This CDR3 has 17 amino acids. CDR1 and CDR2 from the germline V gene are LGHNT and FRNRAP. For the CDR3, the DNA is TGTGCTAGTGGTTTGGACAGCTCAGGACATAGCAATCAGCCCCAGCATTTT. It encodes CASGLDSSGHSNQPQHF.

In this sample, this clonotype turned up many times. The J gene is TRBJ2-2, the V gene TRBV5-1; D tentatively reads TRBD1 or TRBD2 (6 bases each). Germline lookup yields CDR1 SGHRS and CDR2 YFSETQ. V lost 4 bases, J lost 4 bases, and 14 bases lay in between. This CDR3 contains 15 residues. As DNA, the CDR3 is TGCGCCAGCAGCCCAGGAGGGGGTAGCACCGGGGAGCTGTTTTTT. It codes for CASSPGGGSTGELFF.

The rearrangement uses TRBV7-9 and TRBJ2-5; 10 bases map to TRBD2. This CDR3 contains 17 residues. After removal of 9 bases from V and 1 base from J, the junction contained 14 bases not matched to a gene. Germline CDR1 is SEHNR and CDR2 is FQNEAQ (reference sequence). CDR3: CARGIGLAGALQETQYF. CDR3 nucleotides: TGTGCCAGGGGGATCGGGCTAGCGGGGGCCCTCCAAGAGACCCAGTACTTC.